The 32 T cell receptor beta chains listed next were all sequenced from one sample in a study of cytomegalovirus exposure and HLA in healthy donors. 13 Jbeta primers and 60 Vbeta primers were used for the PCR. Clones were read by immunoSEQ multiplex PCR, and TCRdb kept only the in-frame ones, dropping some. The table shows 200,000 to 300,000 clones, with roughly 86% occurring only once. Sequenced sample: PBMCs. These receptors all come from a woman aged 40 to 50 in good health and CMV-seropositive.

This rearrangement joins TRBV29-1 to TRBJ1-2; 10 nucleotides agree with TRBD1. Germline lookup yields CDR1 SQVTM and CDR2 ANQGSEA. This CDR3 has 14 residues. Trimming took 4 bases from V and 5 from J; bases not matched to a gene: 7. The CDR3 loop reads CSVGSTGGRYGYTF. The DNA of the CDR3 is TGCAGCGTTGGTTCGACAGGGGGCCGTTATGGCTACACCTTC.

This chain links TRBV4-2 with TRBJ1-5, with 7 bases identical to TRBD1. V was clipped by 0 bases and J by 0 bases; unmatched bases: 11. CDR1 and CDR2 (germline): LGHNA, YNFKEQ. The CDR3 loop spans 19 amino acids. The CDR3 protein is CASSQDSGTAQYSNQPQHF. The CDR3 region has the DNA TGTGCCAGCAGCCAAGATTCCGGGACAGCCCAATATAGCAATCAGCCCCAGCATTTT.

This chain uses TRBV14 with TRBJ2-3; 9 bases map to TRBD2. CDR1 and CDR2 from the germline V gene are SGHDN and FVKESK. V was pared by 4 bases and J by 1 base, with 6 bases of the junction left unmatched. CDR3 length equals 16 residues. The chain's CDR3 is CASSLVAGVGTDTQYF. The CDR3 bases are TGTGCCAGCAGCCTAGTAGCGGGAGTTGGCACAGATACGCAGTATTTT. Drawing the rest from reference TRBV14 and TRBJ2-3, the complete variable domain is EAGVTQFPSHSVIEKGQTVTLRCDPISGHDNLYWYRRVMGKEIKFLLHFVKESKQDESGMPNNRFLAERTGGTYSTLKVQPAELEDSGVYFCASSLVAGVGTDTQYFGPGTRLTVL.

V is TRBV4-1 and J is TRBJ2-3, with 7 bases fitting TRBD2. J gave up 0 bases and V 6 bases, and 6 bases lay outside the gene matches. Germline V gene lookup returns CDR1 MGHRA and CDR2 YSYEKL. This CDR3 is 15 amino acids long. The CDR3 protein is CASSRETSSTDTQYF. CDR3 DNA sequence: TGCGCCAGCAGTCGGGAGACTAGCAGCACAGATACGCAGTATTTT.

V is TRBV28 and J is TRBJ2-7; TRBD2 is a possible D gene (6 bases). Germline loops: CDR1 MDHEN, CDR2 SYDVKM. The CDR3 spans 14 residues. Trimming removed 5 bases from V and 7 bases from J, with 18 bases in between. This CDR3 reads CASSQATGEKEQYF. DNA of the CDR3: TGTGCCAGCAGTCAGGCAACGGGAGAGAAGGAGCAGTACTTC.

The gene calls are TRBV4-2 and TRBJ2-7, with TRBD2 matching over 14 bases. The V gene end was trimmed by 5 bases and the J gene end by 0 bases; junction bases not matched to a gene: 15. The CDR3 is 20 amino acids. The germline V gene has CDR1 LGHNA and CDR2 YNFKEQ. As DNA, the CDR3 is TGTGCCAGCAGCACGGCGTTGACTAGCGGGAGGGCCTCGAGCTCCTACGAGCAGTACTTC. This codes for CASSTALTSGRASSSYEQYF.

The V gene is TRBV10-2, the J gene TRBJ1-4; a weak D match, TRBD1 (6 bases). CDR1 and CDR2 from the germline V gene are WSHSY and SAAADI. V dropped 6 bases and J dropped 8 bases, with 19 bases sitting between them. This CDR3 has 15 amino acids. CDR3 region: CASSETGTKDEKLFF. The DNA of the CDR3 is TGCGCCAGCAGCGAGACCGGGACAAAGGACGAAAAACTGTTTTTT.

The chain links TRBV28 to TRBJ1-1; 8 bases line up with TRBD1. Germline CDR1 and CDR2: MDHEN and SYDVKM. This CDR3 comprises 17 residues. V was clipped by 6 bases and J by 0 bases; unmatched bases: 12. The DNA for the CDR3 is TGTGCCAGCAGCCTTACTAGACAGGGGCGAATGAACACTGAAGCTTTCTTT. Encoded protein: CASSLTRQGRMNTEAFF.

The V and J genes are TRBV27 and TRBJ1-2; 7 nucleotides agree with TRBD1. CDR3 size: 15 residues. Per germline, CDR1 MNHEY and CDR2 SMNVEV (reference sequence). V shed 5 bases, J shed 5 bases, and the junction held 11 bases outside the gene matches. The CDR3 spells CASSPSLAQGYGYTF. In DNA, the CDR3 is TGTGCCAGCAGTCCGAGCTTGGCACAGGGGTATGGCTACACCTTC.

This clone was seen a few times. This chain uses TRBV5-6 with TRBJ2-7; D uncertain. This CDR3 has 14 amino acids. V lost 0 bases, J lost 7 bases, and 14 bases lay in between. Germline lookup yields CDR1 SGHDT and CDR2 YYEEEE. In DNA form, the CDR3 reads TGTGCCAGCAGCTTGGATGGAAGGTTCGGGGAGCAGTACTTC. Translated: CASSLDGRFGEQYF.

This clone was seen a few times. V and J are TRBV27 and TRBJ1-2; D may be TRBD1 (6 bases). Germline CDR1 MNHEY, CDR2 SMNVEV (reference sequence). The CDR3 length is 16 residues. V was cut by 6 bases and J by 8 bases, with 25 bases left in between. CDR3 sequence: CASRPTGTIFPAGYTF. CDR3 DNA sequence: TGTGCCAGCAGACCGACCGGGACAATTTTTCCTGCGGGCTACACCTTC.

The V and J genes are TRBV7-9 and TRBJ2-1, with TRBD2 identical over 7 bases. Germline V gene data show CDR1 as SEHNR and CDR2 as FQNEAQ (reference sequence). J gave up 3 bases and V 1 base, and 12 bases lay outside the gene matches. This CDR3 spans 18 amino acids. The CDR3 nucleotides read TGTGCCAGCAGCTTAGTTGTCAGCGGGATAATTCGCTACAATGAGCAGTTCTTC. It specifies CASSLVVSGIIRYNEQFF.

The rearrangement uses TRBV7-9 and TRBJ2-1; no clear D. With 5 bases removed from V and 0 bases from J, the gap between germline ends came to 8 bases. The CDR3 has 14 amino acids. CDR1 is SEHNR, CDR2 FQNEAQ, per germline (reference sequence). In nucleotides, the CDR3 is TGTGCCAGCAGCGCTCCACTCTCCTACAATGAGCAGTTCTTC. Translating gives CASSAPLSYNEQFF.

Note on this clone: Other DNA sequences of this sample code for an identical CDR3. This chain joins TRBV5-8 and TRBJ1-5, with D tentatively TRBD1 (6 bases). Trimming took 1 base from V and 0 from J, leaving 8 bases between them. Per the germline V gene, CDR1 is SGHTS and CDR2 is YDEGEE. This CDR3 has 15 amino acids. For the CDR3, the DNA is TGTGCCAGCAGCTTGAGGGGGTATAGCAATCAGCCCCAGCATTTT. It codes for CASSLRGYSNQPQHF.

This clone occurred a few times. The chain combines TRBV30 with TRBJ2-7, with a weak D call TRBD1 (8 bases). V lost 7 bases and J 2 bases, leaving 15 bases between the germline ends. The CDR3 is made up of 13 amino acids. Germline CDR1 reads GTSNPN; CDR2 reads SVGIG (reference sequence). The CDR3 nucleotides read TGTGCCTCCCAGCGGGACAGGACCTACGAGCAGTACTTC. Its translation: CASQRDRTYEQYF. The whole variable domain, filled in from reference TRBV30 and TRBJ2-7, reads SQTIHQWPATLVQPVGSPLSLECTVEGTSNPNLYWYRQAAGRGLQLLFYSVGIGQISSEVPQNLSASRPQDRQFILSSKKLLLSDSGFYLCASQRDRTYEQYFGPGTRLTVT.

V is TRBV14 and J is TRBJ1-1; 7 bases align to TRBD1. The CDR3 runs 14 residues. Germline V gene sequence: CDR1 SGHDN, CDR2 FVKESK. With V trimmed by 0 bases and J by 8 bases, 6 bases remained unmatched. In nucleotides, the CDR3 is TGTGCCAGCAGCCAAGAACGGGACAGCCTGGAAGCTTTCTTT. Its translation: CASSQERDSLEAFF.

This clone was detected only once. The rearrangement joins TRBV27 to TRBJ1-2, with D hard to call. Trimming stripped 3 bases from V and 0 bases from J, with 5 bases between. Germline CDR1 MNHEY, CDR2 SMNVEV (reference sequence). The CDR3 covers 13 residues. The CDR3 nucleotides are TGTGCCAGCAGTTTCCGTGCTAACTATGGCTACACCTTC. Residues: CASSFRANYGYTF.

This clone was detected only a few times. Its ends do not fully match the called genes, so a read error is possible. The V gene is TRBV7-9, the J gene TRBJ1-5; D gene unclear. The length of the CDR3 is 16 residues. Germline lookup yields CDR1 SEHNR and CDR2 FQNEAQ (reference sequence). This CDR3 reads CSSSSSLYGSNQPQHF. CDR3 in DNA: TGTTCCAGCAGCTCGTCACTGTACGGGAGCAATCAGCCCCAGCATTTT.

This chain connects TRBV7-9 to TRBJ2-7; TRBD2 matches 8 bases. J was trimmed by 5 bases and V by 1 base; bases with no gene match: 4. This CDR3 is 14 amino acids long. Germline V gene data show CDR1 as SEHNR and CDR2 as FQNEAQ (reference sequence). This CDR3 reads CASSLELAAHEQYF. The CDR3 DNA sequence: TGTGCCAGCAGCTTAGAACTAGCGGCCCACGAGCAGTACTTC.

The chain uses TRBV7-9 and TRBJ2-3; 13 bases line up with TRBD2. The CDR3 has 15 residues. The V segment lost 3 bases and the J segment 3 bases; nucleotides outside the gene matches: 0. Looked up from germline, CDR1 is SEHNR and CDR2 is FQNEAQ (reference sequence). DNA for the CDR3: TGTGCCAGCAGCTTGGGACTAGCGGGAACAGATACGCAGTATTTT. This codes for CASSLGLAGTDTQYF.

The rearrangement links TRBV4-3 to TRBJ2-1; TRBD2 matches 7 bases. V was clipped by 0 bases and J by 7 bases; unmatched bases: 12. The CDR3 length is 17 residues. Germline CDR1 is LGHNA and CDR2 is YSLEER. The CDR3 DNA is TGCGCCAGCAGCCAAGATGTTAGCGGGTGGCCGGGGAATGAGCAGTTCTTC. This gives the protein CASSQDVSGWPGNEQFF.

The rearrangement uses TRBV4-1 and TRBJ2-2; TRBD1 agrees at 7 bases. The germline CDR1 and CDR2 sequences are MGHRA and YSYEKL. This CDR3 region has 15 residues. J gave up 2 bases and V 3 bases, and 3 bases lay outside the gene matches. The CDR3 DNA reads as TGCGCCAGCAGCCAGACAGGGCAAAACACCGGGGAGCTGTTTTTT. It is translated as CASSQTGQNTGELFF.

The V gene is TRBV7-9, the J gene TRBJ2-7; TRBD1 agrees at 10 bases. In germline, CDR1 is SEHNR, CDR2 FQNEAQ (reference sequence). The V gene end was trimmed by 5 bases and the J gene end by 1 base; junction bases not matched to a gene: 17. CDR3 length: 19 residues. The CDR3 DNA is TGTGCCAGCAGCAAAACCGGGACAGGGGCCCAACTTTGGTCCTACGAGCAGTACTTC. Residues: CASSKTGTGAQLWSYEQYF.

The CDR3 loop reads CASSDPQRSAAQHF. DNA of the CDR3: TGTGCCAGCAGTGACCCACAGAGATCAGCGGCCCAGCATTTT. The V call is TRBV6-5, the J call TRBJ1-5; D unresolved. This CDR3 is 14 amino acids long. The germline V gene encodes CDR1 MNHEY and CDR2 SVGAGI. V was cut by 5 bases and J by 11 bases, with 19 bases left in between.

The CDR3 DNA reads TGCGCCAGTACACAGGGGGCCGGTGACCAGCCCCAGCATTTT. This codes for CASTQGAGDQPQHF. V usage is TRBV10-1 and J usage is TRBJ1-5; 9 nucleotides agree with TRBD1. This CDR3 spans 14 amino acids. V lost 9 bases, J lost 7 bases, and 10 bases stayed unmatched. CDR1 and CDR2 from the germline V gene are WNHNN and SYGVQD (reference sequence).

Details on this clone: Germline and junction disagree at one end, which may indicate a read error. The V gene is TRBV7-9, the J gene TRBJ2-3; 9 bases are a match to TRBD2. Germline V gives CDR1 SEHNR, CDR2 FQNEAQ (reference sequence). This CDR3 region has 11 residues. CDR3: CGGRASDTQYF. CDR3 sequence (DNA): TGCGGCGGGAGGGCCTCAGATACGCAGTATTTT.

V and J are TRBV5-1 and TRBJ2-2; D unclear. The CDR3 loop spans 13 amino acids. From germline, CDR1 is SGHRS and CDR2 YFSETQ. Trimming removed 3 bases at V and 6 bases at J, with 9 bases between. In nucleotides, the CDR3 is TGCGCCAGCAGCTCCCGTTTTTCCGGGGAGCTGTTTTTT. Amino acids: CASSSRFSGELFF.

Only a few counts were recorded for this clone. The chain recombines TRBV5-1 with TRBJ2-7; possible D gene TRBD2, 5 bases. The ends were cut back, 0 bases at V and 2 bases at J, with 12 bases in the middle. The CDR3 consists of 15 residues. The V gene's germline CDR1 is SGHRS and CDR2 YFSETQ. The CDR3 bases are TGCGCCAGCAGCTTGGGGACTGACGAGCCCTACGAGCAGTACTTC. The encoded protein is CASSLGTDEPYEQYF.

A single count supports this clone. The chain couples TRBV18 to TRBJ1-6; possibly TRBD1 for D (5 bases). This CDR3 has 14 residues. CDR1 is KGHSH and CDR2 is LQKENI in the germline V gene. Trimming left V 5 bases short and J 8 bases short, with 13 bases between. The CDR3 spells CASSTGTGDSPLHF. The DNA for the CDR3 is TGTGCCAGCTCAACCGGGACGGGGGATTCACCCCTCCACTTT.

This chain uses TRBV7-9 with TRBJ2-5; perhaps TRBD2 as D (8 bases). The J call is in doubt because the DNA end fits TRBJ2-7 better. The CDR3 spans 14 residues. The germline CDR1 and CDR2 sequences are SEHNR and FQNEAQ (reference sequence). The DNA of the CDR3 is TGTGCCAGCAGCAATAGCGGGACAGTCCACGAGCAGTACTTC. Protein product: CASSNSGTVHEQYF.

This chain links TRBV30 with TRBJ1-2, with 7 positions matching TRBD1. The J segment lost 7 bases and the V segment lost 2 bases, leaving 10 bases of the junction unmatched. Germline V CDR1 and CDR2: GTSNPN, SVGIG (reference sequence). The CDR3 is 14 residues long. CDR3 protein: CAWSNRRAGGGYTF. The CDR3 DNA is TGTGCCTGGAGTAATAGGCGGGCAGGGGGTGGCTACACCTTC.

The rearrangement joins TRBV28 to TRBJ1-2; maybe TRBD1 (5 bases). The CDR3 has 12 residues. Trimming cost V 4 bases and J 13 bases, with 16 bases left between them. Germline V gives CDR1 MDHEN, CDR2 SYDVKM. CDR3 in amino acids: CASSSPGLRSTF. In DNA form, the CDR3 reads TGTGCCAGCAGTTCCCCGGGACTTAGGTCCACCTTC.